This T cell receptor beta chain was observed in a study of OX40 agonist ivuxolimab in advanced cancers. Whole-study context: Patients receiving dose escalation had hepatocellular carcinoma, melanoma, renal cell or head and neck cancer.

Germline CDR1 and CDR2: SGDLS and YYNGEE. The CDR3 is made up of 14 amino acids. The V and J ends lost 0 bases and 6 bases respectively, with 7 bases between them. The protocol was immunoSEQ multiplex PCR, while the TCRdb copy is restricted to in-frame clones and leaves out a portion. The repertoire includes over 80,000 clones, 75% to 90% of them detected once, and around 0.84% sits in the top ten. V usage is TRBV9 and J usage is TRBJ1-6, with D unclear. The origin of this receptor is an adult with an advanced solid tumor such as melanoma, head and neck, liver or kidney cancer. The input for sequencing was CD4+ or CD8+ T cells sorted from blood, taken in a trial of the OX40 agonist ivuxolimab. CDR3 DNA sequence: TGTGCCAGCAGCGTAGGGTACAGTAATTCACCCCTCCACTTT. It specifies CASSVGYSNSPLHF.